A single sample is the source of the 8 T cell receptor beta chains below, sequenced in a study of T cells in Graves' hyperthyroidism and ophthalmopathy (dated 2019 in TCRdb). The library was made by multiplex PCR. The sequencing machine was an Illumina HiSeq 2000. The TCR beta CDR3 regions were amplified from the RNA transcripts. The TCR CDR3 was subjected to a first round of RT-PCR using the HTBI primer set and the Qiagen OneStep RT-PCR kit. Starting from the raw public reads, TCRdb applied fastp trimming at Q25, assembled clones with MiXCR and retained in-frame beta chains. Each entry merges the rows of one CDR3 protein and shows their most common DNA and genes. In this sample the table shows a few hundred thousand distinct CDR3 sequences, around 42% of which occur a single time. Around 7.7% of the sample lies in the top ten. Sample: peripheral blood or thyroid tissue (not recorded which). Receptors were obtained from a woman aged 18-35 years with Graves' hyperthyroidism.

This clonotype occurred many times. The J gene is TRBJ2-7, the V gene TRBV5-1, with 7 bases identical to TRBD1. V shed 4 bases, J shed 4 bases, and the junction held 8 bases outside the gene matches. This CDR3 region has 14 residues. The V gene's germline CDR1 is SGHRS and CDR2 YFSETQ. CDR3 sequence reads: CASSASTGRYEQYF. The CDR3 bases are TGCGCCAGCAGCGCATCGACAGGGCGATACGAGCAGTACTTC.

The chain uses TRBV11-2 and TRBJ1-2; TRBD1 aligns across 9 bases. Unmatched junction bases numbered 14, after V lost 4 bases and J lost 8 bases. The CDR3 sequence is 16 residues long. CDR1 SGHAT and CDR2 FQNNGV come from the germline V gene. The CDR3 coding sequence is TGTGCCAGCAGCTCCTACCGGGACAGGGAATTTTACGGCTACACCTTC. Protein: CASSSYRDREFYGYTF.

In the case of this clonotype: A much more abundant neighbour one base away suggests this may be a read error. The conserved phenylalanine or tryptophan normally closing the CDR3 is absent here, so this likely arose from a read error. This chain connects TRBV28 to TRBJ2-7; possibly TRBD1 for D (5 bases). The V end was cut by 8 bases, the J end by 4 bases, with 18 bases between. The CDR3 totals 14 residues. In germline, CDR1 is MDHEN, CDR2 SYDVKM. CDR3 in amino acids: CASFSGLRQYEQYL. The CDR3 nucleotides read TGTGCCAGCTTTAGTGGATTAAGACAGTACGAGCAGTACCTC.

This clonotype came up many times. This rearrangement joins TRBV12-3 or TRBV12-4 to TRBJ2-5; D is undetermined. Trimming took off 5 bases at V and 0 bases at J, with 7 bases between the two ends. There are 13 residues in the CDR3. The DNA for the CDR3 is TGTGCCAGCAGTCAAGACAACCAAGAGACCCAGTACTTC. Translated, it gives CASSQDNQETQYF.

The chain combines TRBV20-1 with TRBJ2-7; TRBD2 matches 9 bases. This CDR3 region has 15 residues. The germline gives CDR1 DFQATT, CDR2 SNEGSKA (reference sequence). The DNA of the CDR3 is TGCAGCTCATGGGGTAGCGGGAGAGGGGGCTACGAGCAGTACTTC. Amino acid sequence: CSSWGSGRGGYEQYF.

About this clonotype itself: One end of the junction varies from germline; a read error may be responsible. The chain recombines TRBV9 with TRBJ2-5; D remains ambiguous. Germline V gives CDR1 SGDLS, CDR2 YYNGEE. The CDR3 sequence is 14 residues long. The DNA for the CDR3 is TGTGCCAGCGGCGTTCGTTTTGGGCAAGAGACCCAGTACTTC. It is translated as CASGVRFGQETQYF.

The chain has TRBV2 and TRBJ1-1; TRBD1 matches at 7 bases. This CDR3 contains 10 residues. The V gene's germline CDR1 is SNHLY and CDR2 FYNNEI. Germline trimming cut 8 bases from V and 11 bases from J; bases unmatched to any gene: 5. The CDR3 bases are TGTGCCAGCCAGGGGGATCGGGCTTTCTTT. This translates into CASQGDRAFF.

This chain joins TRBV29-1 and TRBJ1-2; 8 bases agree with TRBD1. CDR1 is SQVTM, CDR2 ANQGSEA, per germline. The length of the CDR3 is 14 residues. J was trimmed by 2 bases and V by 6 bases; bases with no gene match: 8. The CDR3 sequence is CSVSGQGVNYGYTF. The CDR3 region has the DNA TGCAGCGTCTCAGGACAGGGAGTGAACTATGGCTACACCTTC.